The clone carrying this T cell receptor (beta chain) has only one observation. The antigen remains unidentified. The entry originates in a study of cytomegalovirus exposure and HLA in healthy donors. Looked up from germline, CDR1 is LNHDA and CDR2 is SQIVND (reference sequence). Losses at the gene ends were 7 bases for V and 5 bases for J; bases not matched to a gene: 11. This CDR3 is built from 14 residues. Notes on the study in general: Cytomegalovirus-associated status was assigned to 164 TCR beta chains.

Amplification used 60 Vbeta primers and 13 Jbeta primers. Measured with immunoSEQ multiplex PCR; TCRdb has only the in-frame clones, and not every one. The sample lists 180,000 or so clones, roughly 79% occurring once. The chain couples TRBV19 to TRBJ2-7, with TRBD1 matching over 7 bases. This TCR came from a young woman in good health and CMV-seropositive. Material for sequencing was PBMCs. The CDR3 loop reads CASKLRQGVHEQYF. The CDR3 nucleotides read TGTGCCAGTAAGCTTCGCCAGGGGGTCCACGAGCAGTACTTC.